One sample yielded the 23 T cell receptor beta chains listed below, sequenced in a study of control samples from healthy donors and cancer patients. Clones were sequenced by immunoSEQ multiplex PCR, and TCRdb holds only the in-frame ones, with some missing. The sample shows 65,000 to 95,000 clones, around 87% of them seen only once. The sequencing sample was made of blood. These receptors were taken from a man in his fifties in good health.

The chain links TRBV29-1 to TRBJ2-1, with unresolved D. Trimming cost V 2 bases and J 9 bases, with 8 bases left between them. The germline gives CDR1 SQVTM, CDR2 ANQGSEA. This CDR3 region has 11 residues. In DNA, the CDR3 is TGCAGCGTTGAATTCCGGTTTGAGCAGTTCTTC. It codes for CSVEFRFEQFF.

The chain employs TRBV25-1 and TRBJ2-2, with D perhaps matching TRBD1 (6 bases). Germline V gene data show CDR1 as MGHDK and CDR2 as SYGVNS. V gave up 8 bases and J gave up 7 bases, with 14 bases separating them. This CDR3 region has 13 residues. The CDR3 DNA reads TGTGCCAGCCAGGACAGTCGAAGCGGGGAGCTGTTTTTT. Encoded protein: CASQDSRSGELFF.

This chain connects TRBV19 to TRBJ2-1; 7 bases are shared with TRBD1. This CDR3 contains 12 residues. Trimming cost V 9 bases and J 2 bases; bases outside gene matches: 1. Germline CDR1 reads LNHDA; CDR2 reads SQIVND (reference sequence). CDR3 sequence reads: CASGQAYNEQFF. In DNA form, the CDR3 reads TGTGCCAGCGGACAGGCCTACAATGAGCAGTTCTTC.

Note on this clone: The sample carries other DNA sequences with the same CDR3. The chain joins TRBV9 to TRBJ2-2; a possible D gene is TRBD1 (6 bases). The CDR3 is 14 residues long. V lost 3 bases and J lost 2, with 8 bases in between. Germline CDR1 and CDR2: SGDLS and YYNGEE. CDR3 region: CASSAGTNTGELFF. CDR3 bases: TGTGCCAGCAGCGCCGGGACAAACACCGGGGAGCTGTTTTTT. Combining the CDR3 with reference TRBV9 and TRBJ2-2 gives the whole variable domain DSGVTQTPKHLITATGQRVTLRCSPRSGDLSVYWYQQSLDQGLQFLIQYYNGEERAKGNILERFSAQQFPDLHSELNLSSLELGDSALYFCASSAGTNTGELFFGEGSRLTVL.

Regarding this clone: Other DNA sequences of this sample code for an identical CDR3. V usage is TRBV28 and J usage is TRBJ2-7; D perhaps matches TRBD1 (6 bases). This CDR3 is built from 12 residues. CDR1 is MDHEN, CDR2 SYDVKM, per germline. The V end lost 6 bases, the J end lost 3 bases, and 9 bases lay between the germline ends. CDR3 amino acids: CASSGQSYEQYF. For the CDR3, the DNA is TGTGCCAGCAGCGGACAGAGCTACGAGCAGTACTTC.

The chain joins TRBV29-1 to TRBJ2-7, with 8 bases lining up with TRBD1. CDR3 length equals 11 residues. Germline-derived CDR1 and CDR2 are SQVTM and ANQGSEA. The V segment lost 6 bases and the J segment 5 bases; nucleotides outside the gene matches: 3. The CDR3 is CSVWTGNEQYF. CDR3 DNA sequence: TGCAGCGTCTGGACAGGGAACGAGCAGTACTTC.

This chain connects TRBV2 to TRBJ2-3, with 8 bases aligning to TRBD2. Germline V CDR1 and CDR2: SNHLY, FYNNEI. The CDR3 length is 14 residues. V was pared by 6 bases and J by 0 bases, with 2 bases of the junction left unmatched. The CDR3 DNA follows: TGTGCCAGCAGACTAGCGGCTAGCACAGATACGCAGTATTTT. Its translation: CASRLAASTDTQYF.

The rearrangement links TRBV9 to TRBJ1-2; 9 positions agree with TRBD1. The CDR3 is made up of 14 amino acids. Germline trimming cut 3 bases from V and 7 bases from J; bases unmatched to any gene: 7. Germline lookup yields CDR1 SGDLS and CDR2 YYNGEE. The CDR3 protein is CASSGPNRGLGYTF. The DNA of the CDR3 is TGTGCCAGCAGCGGACCGAACAGGGGGCTTGGCTACACCTTC.

J is TRBJ2-3 and V is TRBV5-1, with D possibly being TRBD2 (5 bases). CDR3 size: 14 residues. The V gene's germline CDR1 is SGHRS and CDR2 YFSETQ. With 4 bases removed from V and 0 bases from J, the gap between germline ends came to 9 bases. CDR3 sequence reads: CASSTDLSTDTQYF. The CDR3 DNA follows: TGCGCCAGCAGCACGGACTTAAGCACAGATACGCAGTATTTT.

This sequence joins TRBV19 and TRBJ1-3; unclear D gene. In germline, CDR1 is LNHDA, CDR2 SQIVND (reference sequence). This CDR3 is 13 amino acids long. V gave up 2 bases and J gave up 9 bases, with 11 bases separating them. CDR3: CASSITVFVTIYF. As DNA, the CDR3 is TGTGCCAGTAGTATAACGGTGTTCGTCACCATATATTTT.

The chain links TRBV5-1 to TRBJ2-2; 9 bases are a match to TRBD2. CDR1 is SGHRS, CDR2 YFSETQ, per germline. The CDR3 is 15 residues long. With 9 bases clipped from V and 0 bases from J, the junction kept 6 bases outside the gene matches. CDR3 in amino acids: CATQRGATNTGELFF. The CDR3 region has the DNA TGCGCCACCCAGCGGGGGGCTACGAACACCGGGGAGCTGTTTTTT.

The chain has TRBV11-1 and TRBJ2-5; no reliable D call. Germline assignment: CDR1 SGHAT and CDR2 FQDESV (reference sequence). The CDR3 length is 14 residues. Trimming took 1 base from V and 1 from J, leaving 7 bases between them. The DNA of the CDR3 is TGTGCCAGCAGCTTAGGAAGCTTCCAAGAGACCCAGTACTTC. Translated: CASSLGSFQETQYF.

J is TRBJ2-2 and V is TRBV14, with 14 nucleotides matching TRBD2. The germline CDR1 and CDR2 sequences are SGHDN and FVKESK. V lost 2 bases and J lost 4; bases outside the gene matches: 9. The CDR3 runs to 19 residues. The CDR3: CASSQLGLAGVGGTGELFF. Written as DNA, the CDR3 is TGTGCCAGCAGCCAACTGGGACTAGCGGGAGTAGGGGGCACCGGGGAGCTGTTTTTT.

J is TRBJ2-7 and V is TRBV18, with TRBD2 matching 13 bases. From germline, CDR1 is KGHSH and CDR2 LQKENI. The CDR3 runs to 15 residues. Trimming removed 6 bases from V and 7 bases from J; junction bases left unmatched: 9. The CDR3 loop is CASSRGLAGVVEQYF. For the CDR3, the DNA is TGTGCCAGCTCTCGTGGACTAGCGGGGGTCGTGGAGCAGTACTTC.

The chain joins TRBV27 to TRBJ1-2, with 8 bases aligning to TRBD1. The V gene end was trimmed by 5 bases and the J gene end by 8 bases; junction bases not matched to a gene: 10. CDR3 length: 14 amino acids. Germline lookup yields CDR1 MNHEY and CDR2 SMNVEV (reference sequence). This CDR3 reads CASSAGDRTAGYTF. The CDR3 region has the DNA TGTGCCAGCAGTGCTGGGGACAGGACGGCCGGCTACACCTTC.

This chain connects TRBV4-3 to TRBJ1-4; D uncertain. Germline V gene lookup returns CDR1 LGHNA and CDR2 YSLEER. V lost 0 bases and J lost 3, with 11 bases in between. This CDR3 has 16 residues. This CDR3 reads CASSQDPKGSNEKLFF. The DNA for the CDR3 is TGCGCCAGCAGCCAAGATCCAAAAGGGTCTAATGAAAAACTGTTTTTT.

V gene TRBV11-2 combines with J gene TRBJ2-1, with D uncertain. Trimming pared 1 base from V and 2 bases from J, leaving 3 bases between. The CDR3 contains 13 residues. Germline V gene data show CDR1 as SGHAT and CDR2 as FQNNGV. CDR3 region: CASSLATYNEQFF. The CDR3 DNA reads TGTGCCAGCAGCTTAGCGACCTACAATGAGCAGTTCTTC. The complete variable domain, with remaining parts taken from reference TRBV11-2 and TRBJ2-1, reads EAGVAQSPRYKIIEKRQSVAFWCNPISGHATLYWYQQILGQGPKLLIQFQNNGVVDDSQLPKDRFSAERLKGVDSTLKIQPAKLEDSAVYLCASSLATYNEQFFGPGTRLTVL.

CDR3 sequence reads: CASSRGASYTDTQYF. The CDR3 bases are TGTGCCAGCAGTCGCGGGGCCTCGTACACAGATACGCAGTATTTT. The chain recombines TRBV6-2 or TRBV6-3 with TRBJ2-3, with a weak D call TRBD2 (6 bases). This CDR3 comprises 15 residues. Germline V gene sequence: CDR1 MNHEY, CDR2 SVGEGT. V was pared by 5 bases and J by 2 bases, with 14 bases between.

V gene TRBV2 combines with J gene TRBJ1-1, with a weak D call TRBD1 (6 bases). Trimming removed 7 bases at V and 12 bases at J, with 18 bases between. The CDR3 has 12 amino acids. Germline values: CDR1 SNHLY, CDR2 FYNNEI. CDR3 in DNA: TGTGCCAGCATCACCGCGAAGGGGGTTACTTTCTTT. This translates into CASITAKGVTFF.

The chain links TRBV4-3 to TRBJ2-6, with D tentatively TRBD1 (6 bases). The CDR3 spans 18 residues. Trimming took 0 bases from V and 0 from J, leaving 12 bases between them. Per the germline V gene, CDR1 is LGHNA and CDR2 is YSLEER. CDR3 nucleotides: TGCGCCAGCAGCCAAGATGGGGGCTGGGGCTCTGGGGCCAACGTCCTGACTTTC. Its translation: CASSQDGGWGSGANVLTF.

V gene TRBV30 combines with J gene TRBJ2-1; D is undetermined. The germline gives CDR1 GTSNPN, CDR2 SVGIG (reference sequence). V was trimmed by 4 bases and J by 12 bases, leaving 22 bases between them. CDR3 length: 14 amino acids. This CDR3 is CAWNPSTMRLGQFF. The CDR3 DNA sequence: TGTGCCTGGAACCCTTCTACAATGAGGTTGGGGCAGTTCTTC. Full variable domain (remainder filled in from reference TRBV30 and TRBJ2-1): SQTIHQWPATLVQPVGSPLSLECTVEGTSNPNLYWYRQAAGRGLQLLFYSVGIGQISSEVPQNLSASRPQDRQFILSSKKLLLSDSGFYLCAWNPSTMRLGQFFGPGTRLTVL.

This chain uses TRBV2 with TRBJ1-1; 9 positions match TRBD1. Trimming cost V 11 bases and J 5 bases; bases outside gene matches: 9. The CDR3 totals 13 residues. Germline V CDR1 and CDR2: SNHLY, FYNNEI. In DNA form, the CDR3 reads TGTGCCGGAGGACAGGGGATGCGGACTGAAGCTTTCTTT. It is translated as CAGGQGMRTEAFF.

The chain employs TRBV6-5 and TRBJ1-2; TRBD1 matches 8 bases. This CDR3 region has 14 residues. V gave up 6 bases and J gave up 9 bases; unmatched junction bases: 12. In germline, CDR1 is MNHEY, CDR2 SVGAGI. The CDR3 loop is CASRLPGQGGSYTF. The CDR3 nucleotides are TGTGCCAGCAGACTACCCGGACAGGGAGGGAGCTACACCTTC.